This TCR beta chain was obtained from a study of blood T cell repertoires in COVID-19. Whole-study context: COVID-19 samples from acute and convalescent phases originated in the United States, Italy and Spain. PBMCs, B-cell-depleted T cells, or T cells were the source of the cDNA or gDNA that made up the material.

Seattle patient enrollment occurred during active infection, with longitudinal follow-up thereafter. Authors' processing steps: Estimated nucleated cell counts came from reference gene primer amplification. Data came from immunoSEQ multiplex PCR; TCRdb stores just in-frame clones and leaves some out. The V and J calls and the clone size are those of that table, but D and trimming were determined from the DNA. The repertoire holds roughly 48,000 clones, with more than 85% as singletons. The clonotype comes from a man aged 55 to 69 with COVID-19, enrolled during active disease. The sequenced sample consisted of peripheral blood.

The CDR3 here is CASSLNQGSDTQYF. The DNA for the CDR3 is TGTGCCAGCAGCTTAAATCAGGGTTCAGATACGCAGTATTTT. V and J are TRBV7-3 and TRBJ2-3, with D possibly TRBD1 on 5 matching bases. Germline values: CDR1 SGHTA, CDR2 FQGTGA. This CDR3 has 14 residues. Trimming stripped 1 base from V and 4 bases from J, with 9 bases between.